The 17 T cell receptor beta chains below were found in one sample sequenced in a study of T cell responses to AZD1222 COVID-19 vaccine. Clones were read by immunoSEQ multiplex PCR, and TCRdb kept only the in-frame ones, dropping some. The sample carries tens of thousands of clones, approximately 86% recorded once. Sample: peripheral blood, taken on day 0 of AZD1222 vaccination. The origin of the receptors is an adult in good health.

This chain links TRBV3-1 (or the pseudogene TRBV3-2) with TRBJ1-1; no firm D call. Germline CDR1 is LGHDT and CDR2 is YNNKEL (reference sequence). This CDR3 spans 15 amino acids. V was clipped by 4 bases and J by 1 base, with 13 bases between them. CDR3 bases: TGTGCCAGCAGCCCAAATCCCTTCGGGAACACTGAAGCTTTCTTT. This translates into CASSPNPFGNTEAFF.

The V call is TRBV4-1, the J call TRBJ1-2; 9 bases align to TRBD1. Unmatched junction bases numbered 2, after V lost 3 bases and J lost 6 bases. The CDR3 spans 13 residues. Germline V gives CDR1 MGHRA, CDR2 YSYEKL. The CDR3, as DNA: TGCGCCAGCAGCCAGGACAGGGGTGATGGCTACACCTTC. Amino acid sequence: CASSQDRGDGYTF.

This clone was recorded a few times. V gene TRBV9 combines with J gene TRBJ2-1; perhaps D is TRBD1 or TRBD2 (6 bases each). V was shortened by 2 bases and J by 9 bases, with 12 bases between the two germline ends. The CDR3 has 13 residues. Per germline, CDR1 SGDLS and CDR2 YYNGEE. The CDR3 spells CASSVEGGTEQFF. CDR3 sequence (DNA): TGTGCCAGCAGCGTTGAGGGGGGAACTGAGCAGTTCTTC.

For the CDR3, the DNA is TGTGCCAGCAGCCAAGATGTCCCAGCCATCATGCCCCAGCATTTT. This encodes CASSQDVPAIMPQHF. The rearrangement joins TRBV4-2 to TRBJ1-5, with D unclear. V lost 0 bases and J lost 9, with 15 bases in between. CDR3 length equals 15 residues. The germline V gene encodes CDR1 LGHNA and CDR2 YNFKEQ.

The chain uses TRBV5-1 and TRBJ1-5; D might be TRBD1 (5 bases). The CDR3 extends over 14 amino acids. V was clipped by 2 bases and J by 6 bases, with 12 bases between them. The V gene's germline CDR1 is SGHRS and CDR2 YFSETQ. The CDR3 nucleotides read TGCGCCAGCAGCTTAATGTCAGGGTCTCAGCCCCAGCATTTT. Translated, it gives CASSLMSGSQPQHF.

This chain connects TRBV30 to TRBJ1-5, with a weak D call TRBD1 (6 bases). CDR3 length equals 13 residues. CDR1 is GTSNPN and CDR2 is SVGIG in the germline V gene (reference sequence). V shed 3 bases and J shed 3 bases, with 9 bases lying between them. CDR3 DNA: TGTGCCTGGAGGGGACACCCCAATCAGCCCCAGCATTTT. Its translation: CAWRGHPNQPQHF.

The chain combines TRBV5-5 with TRBJ2-1, with D perhaps given as TRBD1 or TRBD2 (6 bases each). The germline V gene encodes CDR1 SGHKS and CDR2 YYEKEE (reference sequence). Trimming took off 6 bases at V and 4 bases at J, with 23 bases between the two ends. This CDR3 has 17 residues. The CDR3 spells CASTGDGGLSLYNEQFF. CDR3 bases: TGTGCCAGCACCGGTGATGGGGGGCTCTCGCTTTACAATGAGCAGTTCTTC. The full variable domain, in which reference TRBV5-5 and TRBJ2-1 provide the parts outside the CDR3, is DAGVTQSPTHLIKTRGQQVTLRCSPISGHKSVSWYQQVLGQGPQFIFQYYEKEERGRGNFPDRFSARQFPNYSSELNVNALLLGDSALYLCASTGDGGLSLYNEQFFGPGTRLTVL.

The chain has TRBV19 and TRBJ1-2, with 10 bases that match TRBD1. CDR3 size: 18 residues. The V segment lost 5 bases and the J segment 3 bases; nucleotides outside the gene matches: 15. The germline CDR1 and CDR2 sequences are LNHDA and SQIVND (reference sequence). CDR3 in amino acids: CASSWWGTGVYRDYGYTF. In DNA, the CDR3 is TGTGCCAGTAGTTGGTGGGGGACAGGGGTGTACCGGGACTATGGCTACACCTTC.

The rearrangement joins TRBV6-5 to TRBJ1-2; D may be TRBD1 (6 bases). The V end lost 2 bases, the J end lost 6 bases, and 10 bases lay between the germline ends. Per the germline V gene, CDR1 is MNHEY and CDR2 is SVGAGI. The CDR3 contains 13 residues. CDR3 sequence (DNA): TGTGCCAGCAGTTACGGGGGGCGGAATGGCTACACCTTC. This gives the protein CASSYGGRNGYTF.

The genes are TRBV15 and TRBJ1-2; D might be TRBD1 (5 bases). There are 14 residues in the CDR3. The germline gives CDR1 LNHNV, CDR2 YYDKDF (reference sequence). Trimming removed 3 bases at V and 4 bases at J, with 12 bases between. The CDR3 protein is CATSRSEGVYGYTF. In nucleotides, the CDR3 is TGTGCCACCAGCAGGTCCGAAGGGGTCTATGGCTACACCTTC. The entire variable domain, with the rest obtained from reference TRBV15 and TRBJ1-2, is as follows: DAMVIQNPRYQVTQFGKPVTLSCSQTLNHNVMYWYQQKSSQAPKLLFHYYDKDFNNEADTPDNFQSRRPNTSFCFLDIRSPGLGDTAMYLCATSRSEGVYGYTFGSGTRLTVV.

The rearrangement joins TRBV24-1 to TRBJ2-5; 7 positions agree with TRBD2. The germline V gene encodes CDR1 KGHDR and CDR2 SFDVKD. The V gene end was trimmed by 4 bases and the J gene end by 1 base; junction bases not matched to a gene: 2. This CDR3 is built from 14 residues. In nucleotides, the CDR3 is TGTGCCACCAGTGACTCTAGCGGCCAAGAGACCCAGTACTTC. This codes for CATSDSSGQETQYF.

This chain connects TRBV11-3 to TRBJ2-2, with a weak D call TRBD2 (5 bases). From germline, CDR1 is SGHNT and CDR2 YENEEA. The V gene lost 1 base and the J gene lost 6 bases, with 12 bases spanning the gap. This CDR3 is 15 amino acids long. The CDR3 region is CASSLGEGLPGELFF. Written as DNA, the CDR3 is TGTGCCAGCAGCTTAGGAGAGGGCCTTCCCGGGGAGCTGTTTTTT.

This rearrangement joins TRBV7-8 to TRBJ2-2; 10 bases line up with TRBD1. Germline CDR1 and CDR2: SGHVS and FQNEAQ. V shed 2 bases, J shed 1 base, and the junction held 7 bases outside the gene matches. This CDR3 has 18 residues. CDR3 residues: CASSLRQGADKNTGELFF. Here the CDR3 DNA reads TGTGCCAGCAGCTTAAGACAGGGGGCCGACAAGAACACCGGGGAGCTGTTTTTT. Together with reference TRBV7-8 and TRBJ2-2, the CDR3 gives the full variable domain: GAGVSQSPRYKVAKRGQDVALRCDPISGHVSLFWYQQALGQGPEFLTYFQNEAQLDKSGLPSDRFFAERPEGSVSTLKIQRTQQEDSAVYLCASSLRQGADKNTGELFFGEGSRLTVL.

The CDR3 loop reads CASSGFTGELFF. CDR3 nucleotides: TGTGCCAGCTCTGGGTTCACCGGGGAGCTGTTTTTT. V usage is TRBV27 and J usage is TRBJ2-2; D remains ambiguous. V lost 8 bases to trimming and J lost 4 bases, with 8 bases between them. The CDR3 extends over 12 amino acids. CDR1 MNHEY and CDR2 SMNVEV come from the germline V gene (reference sequence).

The V and J genes are TRBV4-2 and TRBJ1-3; a possible D gene is TRBD1 (5 bases). The V end lost 0 bases, the J end lost 4 bases, and 10 bases lay between the germline ends. The CDR3 length is 15 residues. Per germline, CDR1 LGHNA and CDR2 YNFKEQ. CDR3 sequence reads: CASSQDTGPGNTIYF. CDR3 in DNA: TGTGCCAGCAGCCAAGATACAGGACCGGGAAACACCATATATTTT.

The CDR3 nucleotides are TGTGCCAGCAGCTTTTACGACCAGAACACTGAAGCTTTCTTT. Protein: CASSFYDQNTEAFF. V and J are TRBV7-9 and TRBJ1-1; D not certain. The CDR3 has 14 residues. Germline CDR1 SEHNR, CDR2 FQNEAQ (reference sequence). Trimming took 3 bases from V and 1 from J, leaving 9 bases between them.

V gene TRBV20-1 combines with J gene TRBJ1-1, with 7 bases that match TRBD1. There are 14 residues in the CDR3. Per germline, CDR1 DFQATT and CDR2 SNEGSKA (reference sequence). After removal of 3 bases from V and 7 bases from J, the junction contained 11 bases not matched to a gene. The CDR3 region is CSASFPGQAIEAFF. CDR3 DNA sequence: TGCAGTGCTAGTTTCCCCGGACAGGCTATTGAAGCTTTCTTT.